This TCR beta chain is drawn from a study of cytomegalovirus exposure and HLA in healthy donors. Trimming cost V 0 bases and J 2 bases, with 16 bases left between them. The CDR3 spans 16 residues. The germline gives CDR1 SQVTM, CDR2 ANQGSEA. As concerns this clone: Its target is not known.

Notes on the study in general: Serostatus for CMV was the only available immune exposure information. In an earlier analysis, about 87% or about 30%: the productive usage of most TCR beta V segments.

13 Jbeta primers and 60 Vbeta primers were used for the PCR. Clones were sequenced by immunoSEQ multiplex PCR, and TCRdb holds only the in-frame ones, with some missing. This sample carries fewer than 250,000 clones, 80% to 90% of them seen once, and the ten largest clones take 2.5% to 3%. The clonotype comes from a man aged 25 to 40 in good health and CMV-seronegative. The chain carries TRBV29-1 and TRBJ1-2; D gene ambiguous. The sample comprised PBMCs. The CDR3 DNA follows: TGCAGCGTTGAAGAAAGGAAACAGTTGATCAACTATGGCTACACCTTC. Amino acids: CSVEERKQLINYGYTF.